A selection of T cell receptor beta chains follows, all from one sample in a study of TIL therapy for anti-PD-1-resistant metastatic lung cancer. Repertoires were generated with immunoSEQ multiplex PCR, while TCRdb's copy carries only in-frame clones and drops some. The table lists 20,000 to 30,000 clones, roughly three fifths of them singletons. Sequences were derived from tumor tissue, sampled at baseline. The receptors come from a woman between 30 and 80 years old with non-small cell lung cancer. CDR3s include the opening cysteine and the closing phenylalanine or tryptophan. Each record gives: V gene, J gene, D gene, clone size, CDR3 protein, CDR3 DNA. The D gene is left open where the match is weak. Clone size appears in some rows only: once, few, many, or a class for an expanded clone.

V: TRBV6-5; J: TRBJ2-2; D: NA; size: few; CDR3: CASSYWGRAAGELFF; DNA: TGTGCCAGCAGTTATTGGGGGAGAGCCGCCGGGGAGCTGTTTTTT
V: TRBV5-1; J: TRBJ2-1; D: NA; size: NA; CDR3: CASNGPSNNEQFF; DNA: TGCGCCAGCAACGGGCCCTCTAACAATGAGCAGTTCTTC
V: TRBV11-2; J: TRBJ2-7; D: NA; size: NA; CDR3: CASSRGETYEQYF; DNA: TGTGCCAGCAGTAGAGGGGAAACCTACGAGCAGTACTTC
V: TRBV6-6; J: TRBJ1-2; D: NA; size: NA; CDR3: CASSDNTYGYTF; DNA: TGTGCCAGCAGTGATAACACCTATGGCTACACCTTC
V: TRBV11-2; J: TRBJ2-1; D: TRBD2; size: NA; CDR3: CASSLEWSSGPVHEQFF; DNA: TGTGCCAGCAGCTTAGAGTGGTCTAGCGGCCCGGTCCATGAGCAGTTCTTC
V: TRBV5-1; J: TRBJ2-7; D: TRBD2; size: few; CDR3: CASSPGLAGGTYEQYF; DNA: TGCGCCAGCAGCCCCGGACTAGCGGGAGGAACCTACGAGCAGTACTTC
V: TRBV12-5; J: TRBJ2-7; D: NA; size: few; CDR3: CASGDRLYSYEQYF; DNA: TGTGCTAGTGGCGACAGACTATACTCCTACGAGCAGTACTTC
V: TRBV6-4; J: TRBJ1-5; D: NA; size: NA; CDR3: CAREVGEGRVPRQPQHF; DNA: TGTGCCAGGGAAGTTGGTGAGGGCAGGGTACCTCGTCAGCCCCAGCATTTT
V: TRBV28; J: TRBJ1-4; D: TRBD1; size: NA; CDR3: CASRRDRGRTNEKLFF; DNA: TGTGCCAGCAGAAGGGACAGGGGGCGAACTAATGAAAAACTGTTTTTT
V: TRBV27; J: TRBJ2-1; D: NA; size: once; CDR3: CASSPLGLSSYNEQFF; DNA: TGTGCCAGCAGCCCCCTCGGTCTGAGCTCCTACAATGAGCAGTTCTTC
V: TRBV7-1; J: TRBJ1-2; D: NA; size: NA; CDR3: CASSLSGDGYGYTF; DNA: TGTGCCAGCAGCTTATCGGGGGATGGGTATGGCTACACCTTC
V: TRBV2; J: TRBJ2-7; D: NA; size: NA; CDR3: CASSDRRGPYEQYF; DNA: TGTGCCAGCAGTGACCGCAGGGGACCTTACGAGCAGTACTTC
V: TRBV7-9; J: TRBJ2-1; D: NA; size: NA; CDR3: CASSLSGEQFF; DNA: TGTGCCAGCAGCTTGAGCGGGGAGCAGTTCTTC
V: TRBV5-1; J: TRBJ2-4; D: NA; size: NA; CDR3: CASSTTAGGANIQYF; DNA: TGCGCCAGCAGCACCACGGCAGGCGGGGCGAACATTCAGTACTTC
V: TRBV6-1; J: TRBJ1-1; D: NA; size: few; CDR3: CASSESGRGIAFF; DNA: TGTGCCAGCAGTGAAAGTGGCAGGGGCATTGCTTTCTTT
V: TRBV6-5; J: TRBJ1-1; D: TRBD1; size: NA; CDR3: CASSYELAGGYTEAFF; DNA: TGTGCCAGCAGTTACGAACTGGCAGGGGGATACACTGAAGCTTTCTTT
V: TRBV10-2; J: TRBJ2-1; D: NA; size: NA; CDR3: CASSESRGKNGNEQFF; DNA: TGCGCCAGCAGTGAGTCGAGGGGAAAGAATGGCAATGAGCAGTTCTTC
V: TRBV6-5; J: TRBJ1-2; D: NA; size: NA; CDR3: CASSPERRYGYTF; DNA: TGTGCCAGCAGTCCGGAACGCCGCTATGGCTACACCTTC
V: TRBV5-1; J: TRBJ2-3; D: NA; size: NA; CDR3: CASSLGWVPSTDTQYF; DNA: TGCGCCAGCAGCTTGGGGTGGGTTCCTAGCACAGATACGCAGTATTTT
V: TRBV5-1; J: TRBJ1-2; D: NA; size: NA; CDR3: CASSFRDGYGYTF; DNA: TGCGCCAGCAGCTTCCGGGACGGCTATGGCTACACCTTC
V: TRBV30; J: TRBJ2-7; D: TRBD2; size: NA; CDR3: CAWTSGSYEQYF; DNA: TGTGCCTGGACTAGCGGGTCCTACGAGCAGTACTTC
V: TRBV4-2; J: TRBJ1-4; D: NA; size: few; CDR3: CASSQGGGDNEKLFF; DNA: TGTGCCAGCAGCCAAGGTGGCGGAGATAATGAAAAACTGTTTTTT
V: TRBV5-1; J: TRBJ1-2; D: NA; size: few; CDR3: CASSFDRNYGYTF; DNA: TGCGCCAGCAGCTTTGACCGTAACTATGGCTACACCTTC
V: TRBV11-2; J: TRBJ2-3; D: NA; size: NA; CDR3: CASSQRSEGDTQYF; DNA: TGTGCCAGCAGCCAAAGGTCCGAAGGAGATACGCAGTATTTT
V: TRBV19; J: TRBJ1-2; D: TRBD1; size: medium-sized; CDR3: CASSIDRGLNGYTF; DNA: TGTGCCAGTAGTATTGACAGGGGGCTTAATGGCTACACCTTC
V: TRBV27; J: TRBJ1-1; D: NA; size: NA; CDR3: CASSRWGVNTEAFF; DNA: TGTGCCAGTTCTCGATGGGGGGTGAACACTGAAGCTTTCTTT
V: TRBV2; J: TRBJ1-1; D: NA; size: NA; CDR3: CASSVGNTEAFF; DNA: TGTGCCAGCAGTGTGGGGAACACTGAAGCTTTCTTT
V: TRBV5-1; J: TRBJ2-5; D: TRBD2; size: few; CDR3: CASSPGLAGAGETQYF; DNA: TGCGCCAGCAGCCCGGGACTAGCGGGAGCTGGCGAGACCCAGTACTTC
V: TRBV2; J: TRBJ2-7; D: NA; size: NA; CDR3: CASSGGYSYEQYF; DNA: TGTGCCAGCAGTGGGGGGTACTCCTACGAGCAGTACTTC
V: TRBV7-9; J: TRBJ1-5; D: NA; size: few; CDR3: CASSHLDSNQPQHF; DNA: TGTGCCAGCAGCCATCTAGATAGCAATCAGCCCCAGCATTTT
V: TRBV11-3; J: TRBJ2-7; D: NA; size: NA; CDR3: CASRTLPPGLAYEQYF; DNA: TGTGCCAGCAGGACCTTACCCCCAGGACTGGCCTACGAGCAGTACTTC
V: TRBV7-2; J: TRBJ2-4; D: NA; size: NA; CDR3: CASSLEGVGAKNIQYF; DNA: TGTGCCAGCAGCTTAGAAGGGGTGGGAGCCAAAAACATTCAGTACTTC
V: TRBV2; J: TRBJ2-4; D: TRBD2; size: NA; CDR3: CASSPGGLAKNIQYF; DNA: TGTGCCAGCAGCCCCGGGGGGTTAGCCAAAAACATTCAGTACTTC
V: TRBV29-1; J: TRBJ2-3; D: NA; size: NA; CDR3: CSAPTDGRRTASTDTQYF; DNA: TGCAGCGCCCCGACTGACGGGCGGAGGACTGCTAGCACAGATACGCAGTATTTT
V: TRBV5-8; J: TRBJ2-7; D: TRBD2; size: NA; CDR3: CASSLARASGRAYEQYF; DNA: TGTGCCAGCAGCTTGGCGCGCGCTAGCGGGAGGGCCTACGAGCAGTACTTC
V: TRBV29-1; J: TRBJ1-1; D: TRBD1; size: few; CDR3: CSGGRGLNTEAFF; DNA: TGCAGCGGGGGGAGGGGGCTGAACACTGAAGCTTTCTTT